This TCR beta chain originates from a study of somatic mutations in cytotoxic T cells in rheumatoid arthritis. Findings of the study overall: What antigens the expanded CD8+ clones targeted remained unknown.

This clone occurred a few times. The antigen remains unidentified. The same CDR3 also results from other DNA sequences found in this sample. Libraries were prepared by immunoSEQ multiplex PCR; TCRdb keeps only in-frame clonotypes and omits some of them. The sample has thousands of clones, 70% seen once; the top ten hold 35% to 45%. The TCR was taken from a man aged 40-49 years in good health. The material sequenced was CD8+ T cells sorted from blood.

CDR3 region: CASSYSAGDYGYTF. The CDR3 nucleotides are TGTGCCAGCAGTTACTCGGCAGGAGACTATGGCTACACCTTC. This chain uses TRBV6-6 with TRBJ1-2; no definite D call. This CDR3 region has 14 residues. Trimming cost V 0 bases and J 3 bases, with 8 bases left between them. Germline V gene sequence: CDR1 MNHNY, CDR2 SVGAGI (reference sequence).